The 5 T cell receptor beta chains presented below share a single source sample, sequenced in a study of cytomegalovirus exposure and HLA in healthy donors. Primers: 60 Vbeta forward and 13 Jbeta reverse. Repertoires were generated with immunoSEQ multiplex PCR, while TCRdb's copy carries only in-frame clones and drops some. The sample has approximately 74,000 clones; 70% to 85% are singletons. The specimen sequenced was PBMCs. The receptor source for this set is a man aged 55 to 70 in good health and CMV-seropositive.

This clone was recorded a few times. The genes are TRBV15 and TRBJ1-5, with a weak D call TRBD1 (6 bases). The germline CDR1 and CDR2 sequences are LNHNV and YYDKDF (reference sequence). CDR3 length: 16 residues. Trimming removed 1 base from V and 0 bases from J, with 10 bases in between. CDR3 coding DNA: TGTGCCACCAGCAGAGCACAGGGTAATAGCAATCAGCCCCAGCATTTT. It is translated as CATSRAQGNSNQPQHF.

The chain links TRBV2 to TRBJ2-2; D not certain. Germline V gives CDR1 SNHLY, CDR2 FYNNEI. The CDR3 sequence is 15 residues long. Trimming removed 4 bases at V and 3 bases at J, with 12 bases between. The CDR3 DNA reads TGTGCCAGCAGTGTCTCAGCCAGCGACACCGGGGAGCTGTTTTTT. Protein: CASSVSASDTGELFF.

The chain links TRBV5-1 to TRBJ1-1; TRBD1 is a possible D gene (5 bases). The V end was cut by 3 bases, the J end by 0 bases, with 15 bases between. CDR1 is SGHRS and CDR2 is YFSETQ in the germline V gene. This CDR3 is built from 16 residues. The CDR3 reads CASSSAARGLNTEAFF. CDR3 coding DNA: TGCGCCAGCAGCTCGGCCGCAAGGGGCCTGAACACTGAAGCTTTCTTT.

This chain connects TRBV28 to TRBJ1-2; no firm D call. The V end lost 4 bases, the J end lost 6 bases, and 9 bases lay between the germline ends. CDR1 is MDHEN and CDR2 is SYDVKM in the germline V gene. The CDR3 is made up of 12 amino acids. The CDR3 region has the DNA TGTGCCAGCAGTTCGGTCGAAGATGGCTACACCTTC. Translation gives CASSSVEDGYTF.

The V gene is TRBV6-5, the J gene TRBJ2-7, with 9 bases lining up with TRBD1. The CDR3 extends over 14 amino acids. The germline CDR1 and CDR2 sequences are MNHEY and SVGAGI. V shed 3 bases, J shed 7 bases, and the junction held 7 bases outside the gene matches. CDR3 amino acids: CASSYAQGAYEQYF. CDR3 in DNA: TGTGCCAGCAGTTATGCACAGGGGGCGTATGAGCAGTACTTC.